These 31 T cell receptor beta chains were all obtained from the same sample, sequenced in a study of T-cell reconstitution after alpha-beta-depleted transplantation in children (TCRdb year 2016). The library was made by PCR. TCRdb shows the sequencer as Illumina HiSeq 2500. TCR library preparation used molecular barcoding, with unique molecular identifiers applied to normalize quantification of the TCRbeta repertoire. The public reads were quality trimmed at Q25 with fastp and then assembled into clones with MiXCR by TCRdb, keeping productive beta chains. Records with the same CDR3 protein are collapsed into one entry carrying the most frequent genes and DNA. The sample table records approximately 150,000 distinct CDR3 sequences; 8.8% of these occur just once. The biggest ten clones account for 15% to 20% of the sample. The treatment or condition tag for this specimen amounts to: allogeneic hematopoietic cell transplantation with graft depleted of TCRalphabeta T cells and CD19 B cells.

The starting material was PBMCs, mostly from graft donor cells, obtained 180 days after TCRalphabeta/CD19-depleted stem cell transplant. The source of these receptors is a female patient aged 2-10 years who had a stem cell transplant for congenital amegakaryocytic thrombocytopenia, so the T cells may come from the graft donor.

The table lists this clonotype with a few counts. This rearrangement joins TRBV12-3 or TRBV12-4 to TRBJ2-1, with 7 positions matching TRBD2. This CDR3 spans 16 amino acids. Losses at the gene ends were 7 bases for V and 8 bases for J; bases not matched to a gene: 17. CDR3 DNA: TGTGCCAGCACCCGATCGGGGACCCCGGGGAGGGATGAGCAGTTCTTC. Its translation is CASTRSGTPGRDEQFF.

This clonotype was seen many times. CDR3 region: CASSLFGQGADGYTF. CDR3 coding DNA: TGTGCCAGCAGTTTATTCGGACAGGGGGCTGATGGCTACACCTTC. The J gene is TRBJ1-2, the V gene TRBV27; 11 nucleotides match TRBD1. After removal of 1 base from V and 6 bases from J, the junction contained 4 bases not matched to a gene. The CDR3 totals 15 residues. Germline CDR1 MNHEY, CDR2 SMNVEV (reference sequence).

This clonotype was picked up a small number of times. As DNA, the CDR3 is TGCGCCAGCAGCTTCCACGGACAGGGGGCCTACGAGCAGTACTTC. Protein product: CASSFHGQGAYEQYF. The chain employs TRBV5-1 and TRBJ2-7; 10 nucleotides line up with TRBD1. The CDR3 is made up of 15 amino acids. Germline V gives CDR1 SGHRS, CDR2 YFSETQ. After removal of 2 bases from V and 2 bases from J, the junction contained 4 bases not matched to a gene.

This clonotype occurred many times. The chain has TRBV6-5 and TRBJ1-2; TRBD1 matches 10 bases. The CDR3 sequence is 15 residues long. Germline V gene data show CDR1 as MNHEY and CDR2 as SVGAGI. V lost 0 bases and J lost 7; bases outside the gene matches: 5. CDR3 sequence reads: CASSYSMGQGSGYTF. In nucleotides, the CDR3 is TGTGCCAGCAGTTACTCGATGGGACAGGGGTCTGGCTACACCTTC.

This clonotype was observed many times. In nucleotides, the CDR3 is TGTGCCAGCAGTTACCAAAGAGGGAGTGGGGATGAGCAGTTCTTC. It yields the protein CASSYQRGSGDEQFF. The chain recombines TRBV6-2 or TRBV6-3 with TRBJ2-1; possible D gene TRBD2, 5 bases. The V and J ends lost 2 bases and 8 bases respectively, with 16 bases between them. The CDR3 extends over 15 amino acids. Germline-derived CDR1 and CDR2 are MNHEY and SVGEGT.

This clonotype was recorded many times. The chain recombines TRBV2 with TRBJ1-5, with 11 bases matching TRBD1. V was pared by 6 bases and J by 7 bases, with 5 bases of the junction left unmatched. Germline V gives CDR1 SNHLY, CDR2 FYNNEI. The CDR3 covers 14 residues. CDR3 region: CASSWDRGRQPQHF. The CDR3 coding sequence is TGTGCCAGCAGCTGGGACAGGGGGAGGCAGCCCCAGCATTTT.

This chain connects TRBV7-8 to TRBJ2-1, with D possibly matching TRBD2 (6 bases). This CDR3 spans 15 amino acids. Germline-derived CDR1 and CDR2 are SGHVS and FQNEAQ. V gave up 4 bases and J gave up 6 bases, with 16 bases separating them. CDR3 sequence reads: CASSSRLEVSNEQFF. In nucleotides, the CDR3 is TGTGCCAGCAGCTCGCGACTAGAAGTATCCAATGAGCAGTTCTTC. The entire variable domain, with the rest obtained from reference TRBV7-8 and TRBJ2-1, is as follows: GAGVSQSPRYKVAKRGQDVALRCDPISGHVSLFWYQQALGQGPEFLTYFQNEAQLDKSGLPSDRFFAERPEGSVSTLKIQRTQQEDSAVYLCASSSRLEVSNEQFFGPGTRLTVL.

This chain joins TRBV6-5 and TRBJ2-3; TRBD2 matches 9 bases. V was pared by 2 bases and J by 2 bases, with 2 bases of the junction left unmatched. The germline gives CDR1 MNHEY, CDR2 SVGAGI. This CDR3 region has 15 residues. The CDR3 region is CASSYRTSVTDTQYF. The CDR3 nucleotides read TGTGCCAGCAGTTACAGGACTAGCGTCACAGATACGCAGTATTTT.

This clonotype was counted at least ten times. The V gene is TRBV5-4, the J gene TRBJ2-7; the D gene is possibly TRBD1 (5 bases). This CDR3 has 12 amino acids. Germline V gives CDR1 SGHNT, CDR2 YYREEE (reference sequence). The germline V and J ends were trimmed by 2 bases and 6 bases, with 9 bases remaining between them. The CDR3 DNA reads TGTGCCAGCAGCTTTCCAGGGCTCGAGCAGTACTTC. Amino acid sequence: CASSFPGLEQYF.

This clonotype has at least ten counts. V is TRBV11-2 and J is TRBJ2-4, with 9 positions matching TRBD2. Germline V CDR1 and CDR2: SGHAT, FQNNGV. Germline trimming cut 5 bases from V and 9 bases from J; bases unmatched to any gene: 8. The CDR3 runs 14 residues. The DNA for the CDR3 is TGTGCCAGCAGCAAGCAGCGGGGGGACGGCATTCAGTACTTC. It codes for CASSKQRGDGIQYF. The full variable domain, rest sourced from reference TRBV11-2 and TRBJ2-4, is EAGVAQSPRYKIIEKRQSVAFWCNPISGHATLYWYQQILGQGPKLLIQFQNNGVVDDSQLPKDRFSAERLKGVDSTLKIQPAKLEDSAVYLCASSKQRGDGIQYFGAGTRLSVL.

This clonotype was picked up a small number of times. This rearrangement joins TRBV12-3 or TRBV12-4 to TRBJ2-1; 15 bases are a match to TRBD2. J lost 9 bases, V lost 5 bases, and 5 bases had no gene match. The CDR3 is 15 amino acids. The CDR3 is CASSRTSGGAREQFF. CDR3 coding DNA: TGTGCCAGCAGTAGGACTAGCGGGGGGGCCCGTGAGCAGTTCTTC.

The table lists this clonotype with a few counts. This chain links TRBV28 with TRBJ1-5; 7 nucleotides match TRBD1. The germline V gene has CDR1 MDHEN and CDR2 SYDVKM. The CDR3 is 14 residues long. V dropped 10 bases and J dropped 6; count of bases not matched to a gene: 12. CDR3 amino acids: CAIKRRGLGQPQHF. As DNA, the CDR3 is TGTGCCATCAAGCGGAGGGGGCTTGGTCAGCCCCAGCATTTT.

Worth noting for this clonotype: A read error may explain this, as a much larger clone is one base away. This chain uses TRBV12-3 or TRBV12-4 with TRBJ1-2; D is unclear. The CDR3 sequence is 15 residues long. The CDR3 DNA reads TGTGCCAGCAGTTTAGCCGTATTAGGAGTTGGTGGCGACACCTTC. Its protein product is CASSLAVLGVGGDTF.

The table lists this clonotype with a few counts. V and J are TRBV5-6 and TRBJ2-1; D gene unclear. This CDR3 has 16 residues. Trimming took off 4 bases at V and 2 bases at J, with 16 bases between the two ends. Germline CDR1 reads SGHDT; CDR2 reads YYEEEE. The CDR3 here is CASSRTHEPPYNEQFF. Here the CDR3 DNA reads TGTGCCAGCAGCAGGACCCACGAGCCACCCTACAATGAGCAGTTCTTC.

V usage is TRBV6-5 and J usage is TRBJ1-5, with 7 nucleotides matching TRBD1. The CDR3 sequence is 17 residues long. Germline values: CDR1 MNHEY, CDR2 SVGAGI. V shed 5 bases, J shed 1 base, and the junction held 11 bases outside the gene matches. The CDR3 DNA reads TGTGCCAGCAGTAGCTACAGGGGCCCCTACAGCAATCAGCCCCAGCATTTT. It specifies CASSSYRGPYSNQPQHF.

As DNA, the CDR3 is TGCAGTGCTAGAGGTGCGTTTAGCTCGAGCTCCTACAATGAGCAGTTCTTC. It codes for CSARGAFSSSSYNEQFF. V and J are TRBV20-1 and TRBJ2-1; D is unclear. CDR1 is DFQATT, CDR2 SNEGSKA, per germline (reference sequence). Trimming shortened V by 1 base and J by 0 bases, and 16 bases separated the two germline ends. The CDR3 length is 17 residues.

The sample holds many counts of this clonotype. The CDR3: CASNNPGFNQPQHF. Written as DNA, the CDR3 is TGTGCCAGCAACAATCCGGGCTTCAATCAGCCCCAGCATTTT. The V gene is TRBV7-2, the J gene TRBJ1-5, with no clear D. There are 14 residues in the CDR3. CDR1 and CDR2 (germline): SGHTA, FQGNSA. V lost 7 bases, J lost 3 bases, and 13 bases lay in between.

V and J are TRBV7-8 and TRBJ1-1; D call uncertain. Looked up from germline, CDR1 is SGHVS and CDR2 is FQNEAQ. CDR3 size: 14 residues. V gave up 3 bases and J gave up 1 base, with 9 bases separating them. CDR3 nucleotide sequence: TGTGCCAGCAGCTTGACATGGGCGAACACTGAAGCTTTCTTT. This translates into CASSLTWANTEAFF. Supplemented by reference TRBV7-8 and TRBJ1-1, the full variable domain reads GAGVSQSPRYKVAKRGQDVALRCDPISGHVSLFWYQQALGQGPEFLTYFQNEAQLDKSGLPSDRFFAERPEGSVSTLKIQRTQQEDSAVYLCASSLTWANTEAFFGQGTRLTVV.

This clonotype was recorded at least ten times. The V call is TRBV7-6, the J call TRBJ2-7, with a possible D match to TRBD1 (5 bases). Germline CDR1 reads SGHVS; CDR2 reads FNYEAQ. Trimming pared 2 bases from V and 3 bases from J, leaving 8 bases between. The length of the CDR3 is 13 residues. CDR3 nucleotides: TGTGCCAGCAGCTTAAGGGGTAACTACGAGCAGTACTTC. Its translation: CASSLRGNYEQYF.

This clonotype occurred many times. A read error may produce the germline difference seen at one junction end. This chain joins TRBV5-5 and TRBJ2-2; maybe TRBD2 (6 bases). In germline, CDR1 is SGHKS, CDR2 YYEKEE (reference sequence). The CDR3 is 15 amino acids. The CDR3 sequence is CASSFITGDTGELLF. In nucleotides, the CDR3 is TGTGCCAGCAGCTTCATCACGGGAGACACCGGGGAGCTGCTTTTT.

This clonotype was recorded at least ten times. V and J are TRBV7-9 and TRBJ2-1; 8 nucleotides line up with TRBD2. Germline V gives CDR1 SEHNR, CDR2 FQNEAQ (reference sequence). Unmatched junction bases numbered 5, after V lost 3 bases and J lost 4 bases. The CDR3 consists of 15 residues. The chain's CDR3 is CASSFKRGTYNEQFF. CDR3 coding DNA: TGTGCCAGCAGCTTCAAGCGGGGGACTTACAATGAGCAGTTCTTC.

Many counts were recorded for this clonotype. The V gene is TRBV28, the J gene TRBJ1-1; the match to TRBD1 covers 9 bases. This CDR3 is built from 14 residues. CDR1 and CDR2 from the germline V gene are MDHEN and SYDVKM. V shed 7 bases and J 5 bases; nucleotides not matched to a gene: 8. The CDR3 protein is CASNIAGTGTEAFF. The CDR3 coding sequence is TGTGCCAGCAACATCGCCGGGACAGGGACTGAAGCTTTCTTT.

The V gene is TRBV7-8, the J gene TRBJ2-5; 10 positions agree with TRBD2. V shed 4 bases, J shed 0 bases, and the junction held 8 bases outside the gene matches. CDR3 length equals 17 residues. The germline V gene has CDR1 SGHVS and CDR2 FQNEAQ. CDR3 region: CASSSLAGATHQETQYF. Here the CDR3 DNA reads TGTGCCAGCAGCTCCCTAGCGGGGGCAACTCACCAAGAGACCCAGTACTTC.

The chain recombines TRBV25-1 with TRBJ1-6, with D possibly being TRBD1 (5 bases). The V gene lost 5 bases and the J gene lost 13 bases, with 18 bases spanning the gap. This CDR3 is built from 14 residues. Looked up from germline, CDR1 is MGHDK and CDR2 is SYGVNS. The CDR3, as DNA: TGTGCCAGCAGTCTTAACGGGCCCAGGGCGCCCCTCCACTTT. Translation gives CASSLNGPRAPLHF.

V gene TRBV12-3 or TRBV12-4 combines with J gene TRBJ2-2; weak D call: TRBD2 (5 bases). The V gene lost 2 bases and the J gene lost 2 bases, with 9 bases spanning the gap. This CDR3 has 15 amino acids. Here the CDR3 reads CASSLSGINTGELFF. The CDR3 DNA reads as TGTGCCAGCAGTTTATCGGGAATAAACACCGGGGAGCTGTTTTTT.

This clonotype occurred many times. The rearrangement joins TRBV18 to TRBJ2-3; tentatively, D is TRBD2 (6 bases). Looked up from germline, CDR1 is KGHSH and CDR2 is LQKENI. The CDR3 has 15 residues. Trimming pared 3 bases from V and 0 bases from J, leaving 10 bases between. Written as DNA, the CDR3 is TGTGCCAGCTCACCTCCCGGGACTAGCACAGATACGCAGTATTTT. This encodes CASSPPGTSTDTQYF.

Many counts were recorded for this clonotype. The V call is TRBV28, the J call TRBJ2-2; TRBD1 or TRBD2 may be the D gene (5 bases each). CDR1 is MDHEN and CDR2 is SYDVKM in the germline V gene. With 8 bases removed from V and 1 base from J, the gap between germline ends came to 11 bases. This CDR3 region has 14 residues. The CDR3 DNA sequence: TGTGCCAGCGCGCTGGGGGAGAACACCGGGGAGCTGTTTTTT. Protein sequence: CASALGENTGELFF.

There are many counts of this clonotype. The chain couples TRBV20-1 to TRBJ1-4; tentative D call: TRBD1 (6 bases). Germline loops: CDR1 DFQATT, CDR2 SNEGSKA (reference sequence). The V end was cut by 1 base, the J end by 4 bases, with 10 bases between. CDR3 length equals 14 residues. The CDR3 sequence is CSARVGGLNEKLFF. Here the CDR3 DNA reads TGCAGTGCTAGAGTGGGGGGCCTTAATGAAAAACTGTTTTTT.

The sample holds a few counts of this clonotype. This chain joins TRBV28 and TRBJ1-4, with 10 bases lining up with TRBD1. Trimming at V came to 3 bases and at J to 10 bases, leaving 5 bases not matched to a gene. Germline V CDR1 and CDR2: MDHEN, SYDVKM. The CDR3 extends over 14 amino acids. The CDR3 region has the DNA TGTGCCAGCAGTTTTGGGGACAGGGGCGGAAAACTGTTTTTT. Amino acids: CASSFGDRGGKLFF.

There are many counts of this clonotype. This chain connects TRBV10-3 to TRBJ1-5, with D possibly TRBD1 on 5 matching bases. The CDR3 spans 15 residues. The germline V gene has CDR1 ENHRY and CDR2 SYGVKD. V shed 7 bases and J shed 4 bases, with 17 bases lying between them. The CDR3 DNA sequence: TGTGCCATCACCCGAGCGCGCAGGGAGAATCAGCCCCAGCATTTT. Residues: CAITRARRENQPQHF.

The chain has TRBV15 and TRBJ2-5; TRBD2 agrees at 8 bases. CDR3 length: 13 amino acids. Germline assignment: CDR1 LNHNV and CDR2 YYDKDF (reference sequence). Trimming removed 0 bases from V and 11 bases from J; junction bases left unmatched: 5. CDR3 sequence: CATSRDPAGDQYF. The DNA for the CDR3 is TGTGCCACCAGCAGAGATCCAGCGGGGGATCAGTACTTC.